The rows below give T cell receptor beta chains drawn from one sample of a study of T-cell reconstitution after alpha-beta-depleted transplantation in children. TCRdb redid the calling of the PCR reads with MiXCR, one entry per CDR3 protein. The table lists roughly 500,000 distinct CDR3 sequences, around a third of them singletons. The sequences come from PBMCs from the stem cell graft donor, collected from the stem cell graft. These receptors were collected from a human donor who donated a stem cell graft to a child with aplastic anemia. CDR3s include the opening cysteine and the closing phenylalanine or tryptophan. Each record gives: D gene, J gene, V gene, CDR3 protein. A D gene is named only where the DNA matches it firmly.

D: NA; J: TRBJ2-2; V: TRBV5-1; CDR3: CASSLVQGRSTGELFF
D: TRBD2; J: TRBJ2-7; V: TRBV27; CDR3: CATKFSGGSASYEQYF
D: NA; J: TRBJ1-4; V: TRBV28; CDR3: CASSTEGDEKLFF
D: TRBD1; J: TRBJ1-4; V: TRBV12-3/TRBV12-4; CDR3: CASSPGDRANYEKLFF
D: NA; J: TRBJ2-1; V: TRBV18; CDR3: CASSPQAEQFF
D: NA; J: TRBJ2-4; V: TRBV20-1; CDR3: CSARDVRGTQNIQYF
D: NA; J: TRBJ2-3; V: TRBV29-1; CDR3: CSVEWSGESTDTQYF
D: NA; J: TRBJ1-1; V: TRBV7-8; CDR3: CASSPHWTDVKAFF
D: NA; J: TRBJ2-3; V: TRBV19; CDR3: CASSIGGTWGTQYF
D: NA; J: TRBJ2-5; V: TRBV21-1; CDR3: CASSYEGGEETQYF
D: TRBD1; J: TRBJ1-5; V: TRBV19; CDR3: CASSMIPQGAVGQPQHF
D: TRBD2; J: TRBJ2-7; V: TRBV5-5; CDR3: CASSYGGNSYEQYF
D: NA; J: TRBJ2-1; V: TRBV5-6; CDR3: CASSVKNEQFF
D: TRBD1; J: TRBJ2-5; V: TRBV9; CDR3: CASSVEPHLMPKGQGRETQYF
D: NA; J: TRBJ2-1; V: TRBV12-3/TRBV12-4; CDR3: CASSFTKGGYNEQFF
D: TRBD2; J: TRBJ2-3; V: TRBV18; CDR3: CASSPPAGGPGDTQYF
D: NA; J: TRBJ1-4; V: TRBV18; CDR3: CASSLGVRQDSATNEKLFF
D: NA; J: TRBJ1-1; V: TRBV20-1; CDR3: CSASIMLNTEAFF
D: NA; J: TRBJ2-3; V: TRBV25-1; CDR3: CASRPGGSGTDTQYF
D: TRBD2; J: TRBJ2-1; V: TRBV7-2; CDR3: CASSSPSAGGTSNEQFF
D: NA; J: TRBJ2-5; V: TRBV5-1; CDR3: CASSPRFGVGTQYF
D: TRBD2; J: TRBJ2-1; V: TRBV6-2/TRBV6-3; CDR3: CASSYSWGAGGRNEQFF
D: TRBD2; J: TRBJ2-7; V: TRBV19; CDR3: CASNIAGGGYEQYF